Shown below are 22 T cell receptor beta chains from a single sample sequenced in a study of CD8 T cells in Susac syndrome. RNA totalling roughly 0.5 to 1 ug underwent reverse transcription with random hexamers. TCRdb independently ran MiXCR on the immunoSEQ multiplex PCR reads; one entry per CDR3 protein. This table has some 150,000 distinct CDR3 sequences, 90% to 95% appearing once. Sequencing was carried out using CD4+ T cells from PBMCs. The receptors here all came from a human donor with Susac syndrome.

The V call is TRBV5-1, the J call TRBJ2-5; 8 nucleotides agree with TRBD1. Germline CDR1 is SGHRS and CDR2 is YFSETQ. The CDR3 consists of 15 residues. J lost 7 bases, V lost 0 bases, and 8 bases had no gene match. This CDR3 is CASSLDQGARVTQYF. In DNA, the CDR3 is TGCGCCAGCAGCTTGGATCAGGGGGCACGAGTGACCCAGTACTTC.

This rearrangement joins TRBV18 to TRBJ1-2; D unresolved. The CDR3 has 13 amino acids. Per the germline V gene, CDR1 is KGHSH and CDR2 is LQKENI. Trimming removed 1 base at V and 2 bases at J, with 5 bases between. For the CDR3, the DNA is TGTGCCAGCTCACCACTCGCGAACTATGGCTACACCTTC. The encoded protein is CASSPLANYGYTF.

The chain uses TRBV11-2 and TRBJ2-7; 13 bases align to TRBD2. V was clipped by 5 bases and J by 3 bases; unmatched bases: 13. Germline V gene sequence: CDR1 SGHAT, CDR2 FQNNGV. CDR3 length equals 18 residues. DNA for the CDR3: TGTGCCAGCAGCCCCTCACTAGCGGGGGGGCCGCTACGCTACGAGCAGTACTTC. Translated: CASSPSLAGGPLRYEQYF.

This chain uses TRBV7-9 with TRBJ2-3; D ambiguous. Trimming took 7 bases from V and 0 from J, leaving 14 bases between them. The CDR3 has 15 amino acids. Germline CDR1 SEHNR, CDR2 FQNEAQ (reference sequence). CDR3: CASTPSVQSTDTQYF. DNA of the CDR3: TGTGCCAGCACCCCTTCAGTACAGAGCACAGATACGCAGTATTTT.

V is TRBV10-2 and J is TRBJ2-2; D unclear. Germline V lookup: CDR1 WSHSY, CDR2 SAAADI. This CDR3 has 14 amino acids. V was cut by 2 bases and J by 7 bases, with 11 bases left in between. The DNA of the CDR3 is TGCGCCAGCAGTGAGATTGGGTTGGTCGGGGAGCTGTTTTTT. Amino acid sequence: CASSEIGLVGELFF.

The chain combines TRBV2 with TRBJ1-5, with 9 bases fitting TRBD1. V lost 6 bases and J lost 3; bases outside the gene matches: 3. CDR1 and CDR2 (germline): SNHLY, FYNNEI. The CDR3 sequence is 14 residues long. The CDR3 here is CASSGDRDNQPQHF. The CDR3 DNA is TGTGCCAGCAGCGGGGACAGGGACAATCAGCCCCAGCATTTT.

In this sample, this clonotype turned up once. The CDR3 is CASTLRETQYF. Here the CDR3 DNA reads TGCGCCAGCACCCTGCGGGAGACCCAGTACTTC. The chain is built from TRBV5-1 and TRBJ2-5; no definite D call. Trimming left V 6 bases short and J 5 bases short, with 8 bases between. Per the germline V gene, CDR1 is SGHRS and CDR2 is YFSETQ. This CDR3 contains 11 residues.

J is TRBJ1-1 and V is TRBV12-5; D might be TRBD1 (5 bases). Germline assignment: CDR1 LGHNT and CDR2 FRNRAP. V was trimmed by 5 bases and J by 8 bases, leaving 18 bases between them. CDR3 length: 14 residues. DNA of the CDR3: TGTGCTAGTGGTACGGGACTTTCGAGCGGCGAAGCTTTCTTT. Translating it yields CASGTGLSSGEAFF.

This chain links TRBV20-1 with TRBJ2-7; TRBD1 aligns across 8 bases. This CDR3 has 13 residues. J gave up 5 bases and V 3 bases, and 6 bases lay outside the gene matches. Germline CDR1 DFQATT, CDR2 SNEGSKA (reference sequence). The CDR3 coding sequence is TGCAGTGCTAGTCGTCAGGGGGCTGACGAGCAGTACTTC. Its translation is CSASRQGADEQYF.

This chain uses TRBV9 with TRBJ1-2; D gene ambiguous. Germline loops: CDR1 SGDLS, CDR2 YYNGEE. V was pared by 3 bases and J by 2 bases, with 14 bases between. This CDR3 spans 15 amino acids. This CDR3 is CASSGGHDLNYGYTF. DNA of the CDR3: TGTGCCAGCAGCGGGGGTCACGACTTAAACTATGGCTACACCTTC.

CDR3 sequence: CASRSNTEAFF. The DNA for the CDR3 is TGCGCCAGTAGATCCAACACTGAAGCTTTCTTT. The V call is TRBV5-1, the J call TRBJ1-1, with D unresolved. The CDR3 extends over 11 amino acids. CDR1 is SGHRS and CDR2 is YFSETQ in the germline V gene. The ends were cut back, 8 bases at V and 2 bases at J, with 7 bases in the middle. Full variable domain (remainder filled in from reference TRBV5-1 and TRBJ1-1): KAGVTQTPRYLIKTRGQQVTLSCSPISGHRSVSWYQQTPGQGLQFLFEYFSETQRNKGNFPGRFSGRQFSNSRSEMNVSTLELGDSALYLCASRSNTEAFFGQGTRLTVV.

CDR3 residues: CSARIGGETQYF. The DNA for the CDR3 is TGCAGTGCTAGGATCGGTGGAGAGACCCAGTACTTC. The chain is built from TRBV20-1 and TRBJ2-5; no reliable D call. V lost 3 bases and J 4 bases, leaving 9 bases between the germline ends. Germline-derived CDR1 and CDR2 are DFQATT and SNEGSKA (reference sequence). This CDR3 is built from 12 residues.

The CDR3 region is CASSFRTSGANVLTF. As DNA, the CDR3 is TGTGCCAGCAGTTTCCGGACCTCTGGGGCCAACGTCCTGACTTTC. This sequence joins TRBV12-3 or TRBV12-4 and TRBJ2-6; D not certain. Trimming cost V 3 bases and J 0 bases, with 6 bases left between them. This CDR3 spans 15 amino acids.

The chain joins TRBV20-1 to TRBJ2-5; 10 positions match TRBD2. CDR1 and CDR2 from the germline V gene are DFQATT and SNEGSKA (reference sequence). After removal of 0 bases from V and 1 base from J, the junction contained 2 bases not matched to a gene. The length of the CDR3 is 15 residues. CDR3 region: CSARETSGSQETQYF. The CDR3 DNA sequence: TGCAGTGCTAGAGAGACTAGCGGGTCCCAAGAGACCCAGTACTTC.

The J gene is TRBJ1-5, the V gene TRBV29-1; maybe TRBD1 (5 bases). Between the trimmed V and J ends, which lost 4 bases and 9 bases, there was a span of 10 bases. Per germline, CDR1 SQVTM and CDR2 ANQGSEA. CDR3 size: 11 residues. CDR3 in amino acids: CSVGGDRPQHF. CDR3 sequence (DNA): TGCAGCGTTGGGGGGGACCGGCCCCAGCATTTT.

This sequence joins TRBV5-4 and TRBJ1-4, with D uncertain. CDR3 length equals 15 residues. From germline, CDR1 is SGHNT and CDR2 YYREEE (reference sequence). The V end was cut by 3 bases, the J end by 0 bases, with 9 bases between. CDR3 in amino acids: CASSSHRTTNEKLFF. The CDR3, as DNA: TGTGCCAGCAGCTCACACAGAACAACTAATGAAAAACTGTTTTTT. Full variable domain (missing parts from reference TRBV5-4 and TRBJ1-4): ETGVTQSPTHLIKTRGQQVTLRCSSQSGHNTVSWYQQALGQGPQFIFQYYREEENGRGNFPPRFSGLQFPNYSSELNVNALELDDSALYLCASSSHRTTNEKLFFGSGTQLSVL.

This chain uses TRBV7-9 with TRBJ1-1; D might be TRBD1 (5 bases). Between the trimmed V and J ends, which lost 7 bases and 4 bases, there was a span of 16 bases. The germline V gene encodes CDR1 SEHNR and CDR2 FQNEAQ (reference sequence). CDR3 length equals 14 residues. The CDR3 spells CASTLGLTFTEAFF. DNA for the CDR3: TGTGCCAGCACCCTGGGACTAACTTTCACTGAAGCTTTCTTT.

The chain links TRBV9 to TRBJ1-2; 7 positions match TRBD1. The CDR3 length is 16 residues. J lost 0 bases, V lost 4 bases, and 9 bases had no gene match. CDR1 and CDR2 (germline): SGDLS, YYNGEE. DNA of the CDR3: TGTGCCAGCAGCTCCGGACAGGACCCTACTAACTATGGCTACACCTTC. This gives the protein CASSSGQDPTNYGYTF.

This clonotype was observed once. CDR3 in amino acids: CASSGPLNTEAFF. CDR3 sequence (DNA): TGTGCCAGCAGTGGACCCCTGAACACTGAAGCTTTCTTT. The chain recombines TRBV6-5 with TRBJ1-1; no clear D. CDR3 length equals 13 residues. V lost 5 bases and J lost 0, with 7 bases in between. Germline CDR1 and CDR2: MNHEY and SVGAGI.

This sequence joins TRBV18 and TRBJ2-5, with D tentatively TRBD1 (7 bases). The CDR3 is 14 amino acids. Per the germline V gene, CDR1 is KGHSH and CDR2 is LQKENI. The V end was cut by 4 bases, the J end by 5 bases, with 14 bases between. CDR3 DNA sequence: TGTGCCAGCTCACTCGATCAGGGGGGCGAGACCCAGTACTTC. Amino acids: CASSLDQGGETQYF.

The rearrangement uses TRBV29-1 and TRBJ2-2; perhaps TRBD1 as D (6 bases). V lost 6 bases and J lost 4, with 12 bases in between. Germline V gives CDR1 SQVTM, CDR2 ANQGSEA. The CDR3 contains 13 residues. DNA for the CDR3: TGCAGCGTAGCCGGGACACTCACCGGGGAGCTGTTTTTT. Translated: CSVAGTLTGELFF.

The V call is TRBV2, the J call TRBJ1-2; the match to TRBD1 covers 7 bases. The CDR3 consists of 11 residues. J was trimmed by 6 bases and V by 6 bases; bases with no gene match: 1. Germline V gene lookup returns CDR1 SNHLY and CDR2 FYNNEI. The CDR3 coding sequence is TGTGCCAGCAGCGACAGGGATGGCTACACCTTC. Residues: CASSDRDGYTF.